This entry concerns a single TCR beta chain. Its antigen remains undetermined. Base quality data are lacking; no much larger clone is found one base away. The immunoSEQ Assay, a bias-controlled multiplex PCR, was used to amplify TCRbeta CDR3 regions from genomic DNA. The authors' pipeline ran thus. Nucleated cell counts per sample were estimated from amplification of reference gene primers within the assay. To quantify the absolute abundance of each unique TCRbeta CDR3 rearrangement, sequence reads were collapsed and filtered. For each sample, productive Simpson clonality was calculated as the square root of Simpson's diversity index across productive rearrangements. TCRdb took this table from immuneACCESS and kept in-frame rearrangements with V and J called. Such tables lack part of the clones; where checked against another copy, unresolved V genes explain under half of the gap, and the rest is unexplained. The D gene and trimming were derived from the DNA, and the V and J assignments and clone size from that table. The sample table lists 60,000 to 80,000 clones, 65% to 90% of them with a count of one. The leading ten clones occupy roughly 23% of the sample.

This sample is drawn from a study of blood T cell repertoires in COVID-19 (dated by TCRdb to the early 2020s). At the level of the whole study: Samples from collaborators originated in the United States, Italy and Spain and spanned both the acute and convalescent phases of COVID-19. The material from the prospective study consisted of cDNA or gDNA derived from T cells, B-cell-depleted T cells, or PBMCs. The sample metadata nearly always contained a de-identified subject ID, COVID-19 status, age in years and sex. The samples were drawn from the first 160 participants of the ongoing ImmuneRACE study and from 950 to 1,500 subjects provided by 6 global collaborators. Subjects who had been exposed to COVID-19, were actively infected with it, or had recovered from it provided the deeply sampled blood TCRbeta repertoires that made up the dataset. The repertoires were made available in a free public database intended to serve as a resource for research on the immune response to SARS-CoV-2. HLA class I and class II types, where available, came from metadata supplied by the sample provider rather than from assay-based typing. General findings and caveats noted by the study authors: How much clinical and demographic metadata was included differed by source and by participant, and the metadata was provided uncurated.

Each collaborating institution followed its own protocols to collect whole blood in K2EDTA tubes. For TCRbeta analysis, collaborators shipped samples in one of three forms: frozen whole blood, isolated PBMCs, or DNA extracted from either of those sample types. CDR1 is given as ENHRY and CDR2 as SYGVKD, both from the germline V gene. The CDR3, from cysteine to phenylalanine, totals 18 residues. Here the CDR3 DNA is all that survives: 54 bases in frame from base 1. The germline V and J ends show losses of 10 bases and 7 bases respectively, and no gene match explains 21 bases of the junction. The receptor was derived from a man aged 50 or older with acute or convalescent COVID-19. Sequencing was done on a sample of peripheral blood. The chain is assembled from TRBV10-3 and TRBJ2-2; 10 bases in the middle match TRBD1. The sequenced DNA: TGTGCCACCGTAGCGGACAGGGGGACGCCGGGGGTAGTCGGGGAGCTGTTTTTT. Translated, this is CATVADRGTPGVVGELFF.